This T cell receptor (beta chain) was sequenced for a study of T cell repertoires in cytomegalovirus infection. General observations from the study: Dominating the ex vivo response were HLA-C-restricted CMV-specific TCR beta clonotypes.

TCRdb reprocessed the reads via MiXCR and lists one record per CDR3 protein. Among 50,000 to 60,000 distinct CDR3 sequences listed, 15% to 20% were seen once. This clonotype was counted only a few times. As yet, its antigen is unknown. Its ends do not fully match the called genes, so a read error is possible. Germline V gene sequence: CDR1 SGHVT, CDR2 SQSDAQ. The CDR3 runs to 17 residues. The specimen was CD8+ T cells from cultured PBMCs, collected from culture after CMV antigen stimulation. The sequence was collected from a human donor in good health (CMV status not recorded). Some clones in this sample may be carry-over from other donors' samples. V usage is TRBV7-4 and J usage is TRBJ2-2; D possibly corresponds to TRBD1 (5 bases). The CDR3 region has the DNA TGTGCCAGCAGCCCACCCGCCGACGCGCAGGACACTGGGGAGCTGTTTTTT. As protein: CASSPPADAQDTGELFF.